This TCR beta chain appears in the sequencing data of a study of identical twins. One entry per CDR3 protein, called by TCRdb with MiXCR from the 5' RACE reads. The table has more than 650,000 distinct CDR3 sequences, over 5% seen once. Many counts were recorded for this clonotype. Source material: naive T cells sorted from blood. The receptor was isolated from a man between 18 and 29 years old in good health.

The DNA of the CDR3 is TGTGCCAGCAGCCGACTAGCGGATGGTGATACGCAGTATTTT. This translates into CASSRLADGDTQYF. This rearrangement joins TRBV7-9 to TRBJ2-3; TRBD2 aligns across 9 bases. The CDR3 has 14 residues. CDR1 SEHNR and CDR2 FQNEAQ come from the germline V gene (reference sequence). V shed 5 bases, J shed 6 bases, and the junction held 6 bases outside the gene matches.